The 26 T cell receptor beta chains given below trace back to one sample, sequenced in a study of blood T cell repertoires in COVID-19. This table comes from immunoSEQ multiplex PCR, and its TCRdb copy is limited to in-frame clones, with some not included. The sample gives more than 75,000 clones, approximately 80% of which show up once; about an eighth is in the top ten. The material sequenced was peripheral blood. These receptors originate from a human donor in a cohort sampled during active COVID-19.

The chain combines TRBV3-1 (or the pseudogene TRBV3-2) with TRBJ1-6; the D is unclear. V dropped 0 bases and J dropped 0 bases, with 3 bases sitting between them. CDR1 is LGHDT and CDR2 is YNNKEL in the germline V gene (reference sequence). This CDR3 has 15 residues. The CDR3 loop reads CASSQDSSYNSPLHF. CDR3 nucleotide sequence: TGTGCCAGCAGCCAAGACAGCTCCTATAATTCACCCCTCCACTTT.

The rearrangement uses TRBV27 and TRBJ2-1; no clear D. Germline CDR1 and CDR2: MNHEY and SMNVEV (reference sequence). With 2 bases removed from V and 4 bases from J, the gap between germline ends came to 9 bases. This CDR3 has 14 residues. CDR3 DNA: TGTGCCAGCAGTTTAAAACCGAGATACAATGAGCAGTTCTTC. As protein: CASSLKPRYNEQFF.

The CDR3 region is CASSGLTWTAKTDTQYF. The CDR3 bases are TGTGCCAGCAGTGGCCTGACATGGACAGCAAAGACGGATACGCAGTATTTT. The chain combines TRBV28 with TRBJ2-3; a possible D gene is TRBD1 (6 bases). Germline assignment: CDR1 MDHEN and CDR2 SYDVKM. V gave up 5 bases and J gave up 6 bases, with 24 bases separating them. The CDR3 sequence is 17 residues long.

The rearrangement uses TRBV12-3 or TRBV12-4 and TRBJ2-1; D is possibly TRBD1 (6 bases). V was trimmed by 5 bases and J by 8 bases, leaving 13 bases between them. The CDR3 contains 13 residues. DNA of the CDR3: TGTGCCAGCAGTACGAACAGGGCGGATGAGCAGTTCTTC. Encoded protein: CASSTNRADEQFF.

The rearrangement joins TRBV3-1 (or the pseudogene TRBV3-2) to TRBJ2-3, with 8 nucleotides matching TRBD2. Germline CDR1 and CDR2: LGHDT and YNNKEL (reference sequence). The J segment lost 5 bases and the V segment lost 1 base, leaving 11 bases of the junction unmatched. CDR3 length equals 17 residues. CDR3 DNA sequence: TGTGCCAGCAGCCAAGCTGGCGGTGGGACTAGATTAGATACGCAGTATTTT. This gives the protein CASSQAGGGTRLDTQYF.

The chain recombines TRBV29-1 with TRBJ2-5, with 9 bases aligning to TRBD1. CDR1 and CDR2 (germline): SQVTM, ANQGSEA. V trimming: 2 bases; J trimming: 6 bases; junction bases outside the gene matches: 7. This CDR3 has 14 amino acids. The CDR3 loop is CSVEPGQGLKTQYF. CDR3 in DNA: TGCAGCGTTGAACCTGGACAGGGGCTAAAGACCCAGTACTTC.

This chain connects TRBV2 to TRBJ2-1; the D gene is possibly TRBD2 (6 bases). This CDR3 has 14 amino acids. Trimming stripped 3 bases from V and 8 bases from J, with 14 bases between. CDR1 and CDR2 (germline): SNHLY, FYNNEI. For the CDR3, the DNA is TGTGCCAGCAGTGAGATATGGGGGGACGATGAGCAGTTCTTC. This translates into CASSEIWGDDEQFF.

This rearrangement joins TRBV11-2 to TRBJ2-7; the D gene is possibly TRBD1 (6 bases). Germline values: CDR1 SGHAT, CDR2 FQNNGV. V was cut by 4 bases and J by 7 bases, with 26 bases left in between. The CDR3 has 17 amino acids. The CDR3 DNA reads TGTGCCAGCAGCTCGTACCGCTCAGCGAACCTAAGGGGGGAGCAGTACTTC. Its translation: CASSSYRSANLRGEQYF.

This CDR3 is CASGSSGATQELFF. The CDR3 nucleotides read TGTGCCAGCGGTTCTAGCGGGGCTACCCAAGAGCTGTTTTTT. The chain is built from TRBV6-5 and TRBJ2-2; 9 bases map to TRBD2. The ends lost 8 bases at V and 11 bases at J; junction bases unmatched: 12. The germline gives CDR1 MNHEY, CDR2 SVGAGI. The CDR3 runs to 14 residues.

The chain recombines TRBV30 with TRBJ1-2, with 10 bases aligning to TRBD1. Germline lookup yields CDR1 GTSNPN and CDR2 SVGIG (reference sequence). The ends lost 5 bases at V and 4 bases at J; junction bases unmatched: 4. The CDR3 is made up of 13 amino acids. As DNA, the CDR3 is TGTGCCTGGGGACAGGGGGTGAGCTATGGCTACACCTTC. This codes for CAWGQGVSYGYTF.

The V call is TRBV5-8, the J call TRBJ1-3, with 7 nucleotides matching TRBD1. This CDR3 has 18 residues. Germline-derived CDR1 and CDR2 are SGHTS and YDEGEE. Trimming at V came to 4 bases and at J to 0 bases, leaving 13 bases not matched to a gene. The CDR3 DNA follows: TGTGCCAGCAGCAGCCGACAGGGAGCGGGCCACTCTGGAAACACCATATATTTT. It codes for CASSSRQGAGHSGNTIYF.

In its sample, this clone was seen a few times. The rearrangement links TRBV18 to TRBJ1-2; tentative D call: TRBD1 (5 bases). Looked up from germline, CDR1 is KGHSH and CDR2 is LQKENI. The CDR3 spans 14 residues. V was pared by 3 bases and J by 3 bases, with 11 bases between. The CDR3 DNA reads as TGTGCCAGCTCACCCCGGGGGATTGACTATGGCTACACCTTC. It codes for CASSPRGIDYGYTF.

CDR3 loop: CASQTETNTGELFF. CDR3 coding DNA: TGTGCCAGTCAGACAGAGACGAACACCGGGGAGCTGTTTTTT. V is TRBV24-1 and J is TRBJ2-2, with D maybe TRBD1 (5 bases). V shed 11 bases and J shed 0 bases, with 12 bases lying between them. The CDR3 consists of 14 residues. Germline V gene lookup returns CDR1 KGHDR and CDR2 SFDVKD.

The DNA of the CDR3 is TGTGCCAGCAGCTTGCAGACTAGCTCTGGAAACACCATATATTTT. Translating gives CASSLQTSSGNTIYF. This chain uses TRBV7-6 with TRBJ1-3; no definite D call. CDR1 and CDR2 from the germline V gene are SGHVS and FNYEAQ. V lost 3 bases to trimming and J lost 0 bases, with 9 bases between them. The CDR3 has 15 amino acids.

The sample holds a few counts of this clone. The rearrangement uses TRBV4-1 and TRBJ1-2; perhaps TRBD1 as D (5 bases). Germline V gene lookup returns CDR1 MGHRA and CDR2 YSYEKL. Trimming removed 3 bases from V and 3 bases from J, with 14 bases in between. CDR3 length equals 15 residues. The CDR3: CASSHSKGGDYGYTF. As DNA, the CDR3 is TGCGCCAGCAGCCACTCAAAGGGAGGGGACTATGGCTACACCTTC.

This chain joins TRBV19 and TRBJ2-2; 7 bases are shared with TRBD2. CDR1 is LNHDA and CDR2 is SQIVND in the germline V gene (reference sequence). Losses at the gene ends were 3 bases for V and 7 bases for J; bases not matched to a gene: 11. This CDR3 contains 16 residues. The CDR3 bases are TGTGCCAGTAGTATGTTTGCCCTAGCGGAGTTCGGGGAGCTGTTTTTT. Translation gives CASSMFALAEFGELFF.

The chain carries TRBV5-4 and TRBJ2-3, with D hard to call. The CDR3 is 14 residues long. V gave up 1 base and J gave up 4 bases, with 10 bases separating them. Germline-derived CDR1 and CDR2 are SGHNT and YYREEE (reference sequence). The DNA for the CDR3 is TGTGCCAGCAGCTTGTCCTCTTCGGCAGATACGCAGTATTTT. It is translated as CASSLSSSADTQYF.

The chain is built from TRBV7-9 and TRBJ2-7; TRBD1 matches at 7 bases. V dropped 5 bases and J dropped 5; count of bases not matched to a gene: 9. This CDR3 is built from 14 residues. Germline loops: CDR1 SEHNR, CDR2 FQNEAQ (reference sequence). This CDR3 reads CASSPTDRVDEQYF. The DNA of the CDR3 is TGTGCCAGCAGCCCAACCGACAGGGTGGACGAGCAGTACTTC.

CDR3 sequence: CASSVAGYHNSPLHF. The CDR3 DNA follows: TGTGCCAGCAGCGTAGCAGGATATCATAATTCACCCCTCCACTTT. The chain carries TRBV9 and TRBJ1-6; unclear D gene. The germline gives CDR1 SGDLS, CDR2 YYNGEE. There are 15 residues in the CDR3. V lost 0 bases, J lost 5 bases, and 9 bases lay in between.

The chain uses TRBV3-1 (or the pseudogene TRBV3-2) and TRBJ1-1; D possibly corresponds to TRBD1 (5 bases). Per the germline V gene, CDR1 is LGHDT and CDR2 is YNNKEL (reference sequence). This CDR3 has 15 amino acids. Deletions cut 4 bases from V and 6 bases from J, with 18 bases between. CDR3 loop: CASSRDWGGVSEAFF. CDR3 coding DNA: TGTGCCAGCAGCCGAGATTGGGGGGGTGTCTCTGAAGCTTTCTTT.

The chain has TRBV12-2 and TRBJ2-3; TRBD1, as called in the table, went unchecked against the DNA. TRBV12-2 is a documented pseudogene. This CDR3 has 16 residues. The CDR3 nucleotides are TGTGCAAGTCGCTCACCTACAGGGGGAGGCACAGATACGCAGTATTTT. Translation gives CASRSPTGGGTDTQYF.

This chain connects TRBV2 to TRBJ2-3, with a possible D match to TRBD2 (7 bases). Germline lookup yields CDR1 SNHLY and CDR2 FYNNEI. The CDR3 runs 15 residues. Deletions cut 5 bases from V and 3 bases from J, with 15 bases between. The DNA for the CDR3 is TGTGCCAGCAGTACCTTGGGGGGGCAAACAGATACGCAGTATTTT. It translates to CASSTLGGQTDTQYF.

The V and J genes are TRBV11-2 and TRBJ2-3; tentatively, D is TRBD2 (6 bases). V was trimmed by 5 bases and J by 0 bases, leaving 15 bases between them. This CDR3 has 16 residues. CDR1 SGHAT and CDR2 FQNNGV come from the germline V gene. CDR3 DNA: TGTGCCAGCAGCCCCCGGGCCGGGACTAGCACAGATACGCAGTATTTT. Translation gives CASSPRAGTSTDTQYF. Full variable domain (missing parts from reference TRBV11-2 and TRBJ2-3): EAGVAQSPRYKIIEKRQSVAFWCNPISGHATLYWYQQILGQGPKLLIQFQNNGVVDDSQLPKDRFSAERLKGVDSTLKIQPAKLEDSAVYLCASSPRAGTSTDTQYFGPGTRLTVL.

This clone has a handful of counts. The V and J genes are TRBV14 and TRBJ1-1; D unclear. Germline values: CDR1 SGHDN, CDR2 FVKESK. Trimming shortened V by 3 bases and J by 1 base, and 9 bases separated the two germline ends. The CDR3 consists of 14 residues. The CDR3 coding sequence is TGTGCCAGCAGCCACCAGACACGGAACACTGAAGCTTTCTTT. Encoded protein: CASSHQTRNTEAFF. The full variable domain, in which reference TRBV14 and TRBJ1-1 provide the parts outside the CDR3, is EAGVTQFPSHSVIEKGQTVTLRCDPISGHDNLYWYRRVMGKEIKFLLHFVKESKQDESGMPNNRFLAERTGGTYSTLKVQPAELEDSGVYFCASSHQTRNTEAFFGQGTRLTVV.

The chain recombines TRBV3-1 (or the pseudogene TRBV3-2) with TRBJ1-2; 10 bases are shared with TRBD1. The CDR3 is 13 residues long. CDR1 is LGHDT and CDR2 is YNNKEL in the germline V gene (reference sequence). With 7 bases clipped from V and 8 bases from J, the junction kept 7 bases outside the gene matches. The CDR3 is CASTDRGQGGYTF. In nucleotides, the CDR3 is TGTGCCAGCACCGACAGGGGGCAAGGGGGCTACACCTTC.

This sequence joins TRBV18 and TRBJ1-5; possible D gene TRBD1, 5 bases. The CDR3 length is 16 residues. Germline V lookup: CDR1 KGHSH, CDR2 LQKENI. V lost 2 bases and J 2 bases, leaving 13 bases between the germline ends. CDR3 DNA sequence: TGTGCCAGCTCACCAGTCGAGCGGGGGGGCAATCAGCCCCAGCATTTT. Its translation: CASSPVERGGNQPQHF.